This is a list of T cell receptor beta chains from one sample in a study of human thymus T cells. TCRdb's copy holds only in-frame clones and misses some; the assay was immunoSEQ multiplex PCR. This table holds about 60,000 clones, approximately 95% found once. Sequencing was performed on blood. Every receptor here comes from a boy under three years old with a congenital heart defect but otherwise immunologically healthy. The CDR3 runs from the conserved cysteine through the conserved F or W. D genes are given only for firm matches. Size tells how often a clone was seen (once, few, many) or the class of an expanded clone, and some rows leave it out.

j_call,clone_size,d_call,v_call,cdr3_nt,cdr3_aa
TRBJ2-7,NA,NA,TRBV19,TGTGCCAGTAGTGGCCGGGCCACCCCCTCCTACGAGCAGTACTTC,CASSGRATPSYEQYF
TRBJ2-7,NA,TRBD1,TRBV11-2,TGTGCCAGCAGCTTAGCGGGACAGGGTTACGAGCAGTACTTC,CASSLAGQGYEQYF
TRBJ1-2,NA,NA,TRBV7-9,TGTGCCAGCAGCTCCTACAAGGGGGTGGGAGGCTACACCTTC,CASSSYKGVGGYTF
TRBJ2-1,NA,NA,TRBV11-2,TGTGCCAGCAGCCGCACAGGGAGCTCCTACAATGAGCAGTTCTTC,CASSRTGSSYNEQFF
TRBJ2-3,NA,NA,TRBV6-6,TGTGCCAGCAGTTACGGGGCGGGGGCGAGCACAGATACGCAGTATTTT,CASSYGAGASTDTQYF
TRBJ2-5,NA,NA,TRBV7-9,TGTGCCAGCAGTGTTAGCGGAAATCAGGAGACCCAGTACTTC,CASSVSGNQETQYF
TRBJ1-4,NA,TRBD1,TRBV7-9,TGTGCCAGCAGCTTGTTAGGGGGCTATGAAAAACTGTTTTTT,CASSLLGGYEKLFF
TRBJ1-3,NA,NA,TRBV4-3,TGCGCCTCCAGCCAGGCGCGGGGCTCTGGAAACACCATATATTTT,CASSQARGSGNTIYF
TRBJ2-2,NA,NA,TRBV2,TGTGCCAGCAGTGAACGGGGGCGGACCGGGGAGCTGTTTTTT,CASSERGRTGELFF
TRBJ2-7,NA,TRBD2,TRBV7-8,TGTGCCAGCAGCTGGACGGGACTAGCCTCCTACGAGCAGTACTTC,CASSWTGLASYEQYF
TRBJ2-5,NA,NA,TRBV4-2,TGTGCCAGCAGCCAAGGTAGAGCAGAGGCCGAGACCCAGTACTTC,CASSQGRAEAETQYF
TRBJ2-2,NA,NA,TRBV5-4,TGTGCCAGCAGCTCTCTCCCCGGGGAGCTGTTTTTT,CASSSLPGELFF
TRBJ2-5,NA,TRBD1,TRBV5-1,TGCGCCAGCAGCTTGGCCGCAGGGGGCCCTGAGACCCAGTACTTC,CASSLAAGGPETQYF
TRBJ2-7,NA,NA,TRBV7-9,TGTGCCAGCAGCTTAGGGACGGGCTCCTACGAGCAGTACTTC,CASSLGTGSYEQYF
TRBJ2-5,NA,TRBD1,TRBV6-6,TGTGCCAGCAGCCAGACAGGGGAGACCCAGTACTTC,CASSQTGETQYF
TRBJ2-7,once,NA,TRBV2,TGTGCCAGCAGTGAGGGGGGTGTCTACGAGCAGTACTTC,CASSEGGVYEQYF
TRBJ2-7,NA,NA,TRBV21-1,TGTGCCAGCAGCAAGTTTCAGGGAACCACTAACGACCACTCCTACGAGCAGTACTTC,CASSKFQGTTNDHSYEQYF
TRBJ2-7,NA,NA,TRBV28,TGTGCCAGCATGCGGGACGCTTCCTACGAGCAGTACTTC,CASMRDASYEQYF
TRBJ2-7,NA,TRBD1,TRBV7-2,TGTGCCAGCAGCTTAGGGACAGGCTACGAGCAGTACTTC,CASSLGTGYEQYF
TRBJ1-3,NA,NA,TRBV19,TGTGCCAGTAGTCTCGGGGGCGGAAACACCATATATTTT,CASSLGGGNTIYF
TRBJ2-5,NA,NA,TRBV28,TGTGCCAGCAGCCCCCTCCGGGACAAGCAAGAGACCCAGTACTTC,CASSPLRDKQETQYF
TRBJ2-6,NA,NA,TRBV5-4,TGTGCCAGCAACAACGTTGGGCGGAAGGTGGGGGCCAACGTCCTGACTTTC,CASNNVGRKVGANVLTF
TRBJ2-3,NA,NA,TRBV7-9,TGTGCCAGCAGCTTAGGGGGGGCAGATACGCAGTATTTT,CASSLGGADTQYF
TRBJ2-2,NA,TRBD2,TRBV28,TGTGCCAGCAGTGGACTAGCGGGAGCCGGGGAGCTGTTTTTT,CASSGLAGAGELFF
TRBJ1-4,NA,TRBD1,TRBV7-8,TGTGCCAGCAGCTTTACGGGACAGCTATCAACTAATGAAAAACTGTTTTTT,CASSFTGQLSTNEKLFF
TRBJ2-1,NA,NA,TRBV28,TGTGCCAGCAGTCTCACTAGTTACAATGAGCAGTTCTTC,CASSLTSYNEQFF
TRBJ1-3,NA,NA,TRBV28,TGTGCCAGCACCAATCCCCCCTGGGGAAACACCATATATTTT,CASTNPPWGNTIYF
TRBJ2-3,NA,TRBD2,TRBV2,TGTGCCAGCAAGCCTAGCGGGGGACACACAGATACGCAGTATTTT,CASKPSGGHTDTQYF
TRBJ2-3,NA,NA,TRBV10-3,TGTGCCACAGGGGGCACAGATACGCAGTATTTT,CATGGTDTQYF
TRBJ2-2,NA,TRBD1,TRBV5-1,TGCGCCAGCAGCCCGCAGGGGGCCGGGGAGCTGTTTTTT,CASSPQGAGELFF
TRBJ1-2,once,NA,TRBV5-1,TGCGCCAGCAGGGAGTCGGCGTATGGCTACACCTTC,CASRESAYGYTF
TRBJ2-3,NA,TRBD2,TRBV4-2,TGTGCCAGCAGCCAAGATCGGGGGGGCGGGCATAGCACAGATACGCAGTATTTT,CASSQDRGGGHSTDTQYF
TRBJ1-4,NA,TRBD1,TRBV6-7,TGTGCCAGCAGACCCCCGCGACAGGGCGGAAAACTGTTTTTT,CASRPPRQGGKLFF
TRBJ1-1,NA,NA,TRBV6-1,TGTGCCATCAGGGCAGTTCCCACTAAAGCTTTCTTT,CAIRAVPTKAFF
TRBJ2-3,NA,TRBD2,TRBV4-1,TGCGCCAGCAGCCCCACGAGTCGGGGGGGCTGGCATGGCACAGATACGCAGTATTTT,CASSPTSRGGWHGTDTQYF
TRBJ2-5,NA,TRBD1,TRBV5-1,TGCGCCAGCAGCGGCCGGGACAGGGAGGAGACCCAGTACTTC,CASSGRDREETQYF
TRBJ1-1,NA,TRBD1,TRBV7-9,TGTGCCAGCAGCTCTTTTATTACCCCGGCCGACGACGACAGGGAAACTTTCTTT,CASSSFITPADDDRETFF
TRBJ2-3,NA,NA,TRBV18,TGTGCCAGCTCACCACTAGGGGGCACAGATACGCAGTATTTT,CASSPLGGTDTQYF
TRBJ2-2,NA,TRBD1,TRBV5-4,TGTGCCAGCAGCGGGACAGGGGCCACCGGGGAGCTGTTTTTT,CASSGTGATGELFF
TRBJ2-7,NA,TRBD1,TRBV13,TGTGCCAGCAGCTCCGGGACAGGGGGCTACGAGCAGTACTTC,CASSSGTGGYEQYF
TRBJ2-7,NA,TRBD2,TRBV12-5,TGTGCTAGTGGTTTGGTACTGGTAGCGGGGGGGTGGTACGAGCAGTACTTC,CASGLVLVAGGWYEQYF
TRBJ1-2,NA,TRBD1,TRBV25-1,TGTGCCAGCAGTGAACGCGCAGGGGGGGGCTACACCTTC,CASSERAGGGYTF
TRBJ1-2,few,TRBD1,TRBV2,TGTGCCAGCACTCAGACAGGGAATGGCTACACCTTC,CASTQTGNGYTF
TRBJ2-7,NA,TRBD2,TRBV6-5,TGTGCCAGCAGCACGGGACTAGGCCCCTACGAGCAGTACTTC,CASSTGLGPYEQYF
TRBJ1-1,once,NA,TRBV6-5,TGTGCCAGCAGTTATGGGGGGCGCGTATCTAACCTCCTCTTT,CASSYGGRVSNLLF
TRBJ1-5,NA,NA,TRBV7-8,TGTGCCAGCAGCCAAGCGGGGGGACACAATCAGCCCCAGCATTTT,CASSQAGGHNQPQHF
TRBJ2-5,once,TRBD1,TRBV10-3,TGTGCCATCAGTGAGTCACAGGGGAATGGGGAGACCCAGTACTTC,CAISESQGNGETQYF
TRBJ2-2,once,NA,TRBV5-4,TGTGCCAGCAGCTTTAGCACCGGGGAGCTGTTTTTT,CASSFSTGELFF
TRBJ1-2,few,NA,TRBV7-9,TGTGCCAGACCGATACGGCAGGGCAAAAACTATGGCTACACCTTC,CARPIRQGKNYGYTF
TRBJ2-2,NA,NA,TRBV2,TGTGCCAGCAGTGACAACACCGGGGAGCTGTTTTTT,CASSDNTGELFF
TRBJ2-3,NA,NA,TRBV2,TGTGCCAGTGCCCCTAGCACAGATACGCAGTATTTT,CASAPSTDTQYF
TRBJ1-5,NA,TRBD1,TRBV9,TGTGCCAGCAGCGTAGACAGGGGGCCTATAGATAGCAATCAGCCCCAGCATTTT,CASSVDRGPIDSNQPQHF
TRBJ2-1,NA,NA,TRBV19,TGTGCCAGTAGTATAGGTTGGCGGGTTGATGTTCTCCTCAGCTCCTACAATGAGCAGTTCTTC,CASSIGWRVDVLLSSYNEQFF
TRBJ1-2,NA,NA,TRBV19,TGTGCCAGTAGTATAATCCGACAGAGCTATGGCTACACCTTC,CASSIIRQSYGYTF
TRBJ1-1,NA,NA,TRBV5-4,TGTGCCAGCAGCTTGGCAGGGGTTAGTGAAGCTTTCTTT,CASSLAGVSEAFF
TRBJ1-1,NA,NA,TRBV10-3,TGTGCCATCAGTGAGAGGGGAGACAGGAGATACACTGAAGCTTTCTTT,CAISERGDRRYTEAFF
TRBJ1-4,NA,NA,TRBV5-4,TGTGCCAGCAGCTCGGGGGACACCCTATATCATCCCGAAAAACTGTTTTTT,CASSSGDTLYHPEKLFF
TRBJ2-5,NA,NA,TRBV28,TGTGCCAGCAGTTTGGTGGGCAGGGGAGAGACCCAGTACTTC,CASSLVGRGETQYF
TRBJ1-2,NA,NA,TRBV6-6,TGTGCCAGCAGCCCGGGGGGGGGCGATGGCTACACCTTC,CASSPGGGDGYTF
TRBJ1-5,NA,NA,TRBV4-1,TGCGCCAGCAGCCCAAGAACCTCTAGCAATCAGCCCCAGCATTTT,CASSPRTSSNQPQHF